The rows below give T cell receptor beta chains drawn from one sample of a study of cytomegalovirus exposure and HLA in healthy donors. Method: immunoSEQ multiplex PCR; TCRdb's copy keeps in-frame clones and lacks some. The sample consists of some 170,000 clones, around 75% of them appearing once. Sequencing was performed on PBMCs. All receptors derive from a female donor in good health and CMV-seronegative. Both conserved end residues are part of each CDR3. A D gene is named only where the DNA matches it firmly. Size tells how often a clone was seen (once, few, many) or the class of an expanded clone, and some rows leave it out.

CDR3 length	J gene	V gene	D gene	clone size	CDR3 protein	CDR3 DNA
16	TRBJ2-6	TRBV7-8	NA	few	CASSLAGGAGANVLTF	TGTGCCAGCAGCTTAGCAGGAGGGGCTGGGGCCAACGTCCTGACTTTC
14	TRBJ2-1	TRBV7-6	NA	NA	CASSLNAGLGEQFF	TGTGCTAGCAGCTTAAACGCAGGGCTGGGCGAGCAGTTCTTC
14	TRBJ1-4	TRBV6-1	NA	NA	CASTTRSFNEKLFF	TGTGCCAGCACGACCCGGAGCTTCAATGAAAAACTGTTTTTT
16	TRBJ2-3	TRBV7-6	TRBD2	once	CASSLGLAGAWDTQYF	TGTGCCAGCAGCTTAGGACTAGCGGGAGCATGGGATACGCAGTATTTT
15	TRBJ2-2	TRBV2	TRBD1	NA	CASAGTGGSGGELFF	TGTGCCAGCGCGGGGACAGGGGGCTCTGGCGGGGAGCTGTTTTTT
14	TRBJ1-1	TRBV19	TRBD1	NA	CASHPQPGGTEAFF	TGTGCCAGTCATCCTCAACCAGGGGGCACTGAAGCTTTCTTT
13	TRBJ2-2	TRBV6-1	NA	NA	CASRFTGTGELFF	TGTGCCAGCAGATTCACAGGGACCGGGGAGCTGTTTTTT
15	TRBJ2-3	TRBV19	NA	NA	CASSILAESADTQYF	TGTGCCAGTAGTATACTCGCAGAATCAGCAGATACGCAGTATTTT
13	TRBJ2-7	TRBV29-1	NA	NA	CSVRTVDSYEQYF	TGCAGCGTGAGAACGGTCGACTCCTACGAGCAGTACTTC
14	TRBJ1-4	TRBV18	NA	NA	CASSPSRVIEKLFF	TGTGCCAGCTCACCTAGCAGGGTGATAGAAAAACTGTTTTTT
14	TRBJ2-2	TRBV7-8	TRBD1	NA	CASSWDRGTGELFF	TGTGCCAGCAGCTGGGACAGGGGAACCGGGGAGCTGTTTTTT
18	TRBJ1-2	TRBV5-6	NA	NA	CASSLFFRRTDTADGYTF	TGTGCCAGCAGCTTGTTCTTTCGTCGGACAGACACTGCCGATGGCTACACCTTC
15	TRBJ2-7	TRBV12-2	NA	NA	CASRLASDRSYEQYF	TGTGCAAGTCGCTTAGCTTCCGACAGATCCTACGAGCAGTACTTC
13	TRBJ1-1	TRBV6-6	NA	NA	CASSYSSNTEAFF	TGTGCCAGCAGTTACTCTAGTAACACTGAAGCTTTCTTT
13	TRBJ2-3	TRBV4-3	NA	NA	CASSQAGDATQYF	TGCGCCAGCAGCCAAGCGGGGGACGCTACGCAGTATTTT
13	TRBJ2-1	TRBV10-2	TRBD2	NA	CASTSGRYNEQFF	TGCGCCAGCACTAGCGGGAGGTACAATGAGCAGTTCTTC